This T cell receptor beta chain was retrieved from a study of Siglec-9 on CD8 T cells in melanoma. Study-wide results and limits: An effector memory CD8+ T-cell subset seemingly accumulating in melanoma was reportedly marked and regulated by Siglec-9.

Data came from immunoSEQ multiplex PCR; TCRdb stores just in-frame clones and leaves some out. The table lists approximately 35,000 clones, 84% of them singletons. To note about this clone: What it binds is not known.

Germline CDR1 MNHEY, CDR2 SVGAGI. This CDR3 has 14 residues. Between the trimmed V and J ends, which lost 8 bases and 4 bases, there was a span of 17 bases. This chain connects TRBV6-5 to TRBJ1-1; tentative D call: TRBD1 (5 bases). The sequenced sample consisted of Siglec-9- CD8+ T cells sorted from blood. The receptor was derived from a human donor in good health. The CDR3 DNA is TGTGCCAGCGTGGGGGGAGGGTGGATCACTGAAGCTTTCTTT. Protein product: CASVGGGWITEAFF.